This TCR beta chain was recorded in a study of T cells after yellow fever vaccination. Overall study: The SMART-Seq v4 Ultra Low Input method served to prepare the low-cell-number fractions.

Points from the study as a whole: Clonotypes found in both CD4 and CD8 compartments made up a small share.

Trimming removed 0 bases from V and 1 base from J, with 12 bases in between. CDR1 is ENHRY and CDR2 is SYGVKD in the germline V gene. This CDR3 comprises 16 residues. TCR cDNA was made by 5'RACE template switching, adding a universal primer site and UMIs. Each CDR3 protein is one row after TCRdb ran MiXCR on the 5' RACE reads. The sample lists a few hundred thousand distinct CDR3 sequences, roughly 3.7% seen once, with around a fifth in the top ten. Many counts were recorded for this clonotype. Its matching antigen is unknown. The chain uses TRBV10-3 and TRBJ1-1; D is ambiguous. The clonotype originates from a man between 18 and 35 years old who received the YFV17D yellow fever vaccine. The starting material was PBMCs, obtained 15 days after the yellow fever booster vaccination. CDR3 bases: TGTGCCATCAGTGAGTCAACGTCAGTTAAGAACACTGAAGCTTTCTTT. It codes for CAISESTSVKNTEAFF.